This entry concerns a single T cell receptor (beta chain). This specimen comes from a study of blood T cells in healthy people across ages. Collection of roughly 9.8 milliliters of peripheral blood was performed for each donor. Primed by a sample-barcoded 5' primer and a J-beta primer mix, a second PCR proceeded for 7 to 11 cycles. TCRdb used MiXCR to reprocess the 5' RACE reads, holding one entry per CDR3 protein. The sample holds 600,000 or so distinct CDR3 sequences; around half are singletons and the top ten take around 25%. The CDR3 is 15 residues long. Trimming at V came to 0 bases and at J to 5 bases, leaving 4 bases not matched to a gene. CDR1 is SGHRS and CDR2 is YFSETQ in the germline V gene.

Sequenced sample: blood. The TCR sequence derives from a man older than 75 in good health. J is TRBJ2-5 and V is TRBV5-1, with 10 bases fitting TRBD2. Here the CDR3 reads CASSLELAGRETQYF. The CDR3 region has the DNA TGCGCCAGCAGCTTGGAACTAGCGGGGCGTGAGACCCAGTACTTC.